The T cell receptor (beta chain) under discussion was sequenced for a study of spatial heterogeneity in lung cancer. CDR1 and CDR2 from the germline V gene are SGHRS and YFSETQ. The CDR3 contains 16 residues. With 0 bases removed from V and 4 bases from J, the gap between germline ends came to 13 bases. The study tagged each TCR cDNA molecule with a unique molecular identifier. A single record per CDR3 protein comes from TCRdb applying MiXCR to the 5' RACE reads. This table has approximately 44,000 distinct CDR3 sequences, roughly 15% appearing once. Study observations and caveats: At resection, ubiquitous expanded tumor TCRs appeared in blood more than at follow-up.

This clonotype was seen only a few times. What it recognizes is unknown. Time point denoted: sample taken at primary tumor resection. The donor group consisted of over 60 patients who had untreated, early-stage non-small cell lung cancer. The sequenced material consisted of unsorted whole RNA from tumor, nontumor lung or frozen PBMC. The starting material was PBMCs, obtained at surgery. The chain links TRBV5-1 to TRBJ2-2, with D perhaps matching TRBD2 (5 bases). The sequence came from a male donor with early-stage non-small cell lung cancer. CDR3 in amino acids: CASSLVFRGSTGELFF. The DNA for the CDR3 is TGCGCCAGCAGCTTGGTGTTCCGGGGTAGCACCGGGGAGCTGTTTTTT.